Below, 29 T cell receptor beta chains from the same sample are listed, as sequenced in a study of blood T cells in healthy people across ages. Together with a sample-barcoded 5' primer, a J-beta primer mix was included in a second PCR lasting roughly 6 to 12 cycles. From the 5' RACE reads, TCRdb called clonotypes with MiXCR, one entry per CDR3 protein. The table lists 1.5 million to 2 million distinct CDR3 sequences, roughly 52% of them singletons. Sequenced: blood. The receptor source for this set is a woman aged 40 to 50 in good health.

CDR3 sequence reads: CSARDRTGSRSYNSPLHF. The CDR3, as DNA: TGCAGTGCTAGAGATAGGACAGGGAGTCGCTCCTATAATTCACCCCTCCACTTT. The chain recombines TRBV20-1 with TRBJ1-6, with 8 bases that match TRBD1. CDR1 DFQATT and CDR2 SNEGSKA come from the germline V gene (reference sequence). V shed 0 bases and J 0 bases; nucleotides not matched to a gene: 7. CDR3 size: 18 residues.

The chain recombines TRBV5-1 with TRBJ2-7, with 8 bases lining up with TRBD1. Matching the DNA end better, TRBJ2-1 makes the J call doubtful. The CDR3 loop spans 15 amino acids. Germline V gene lookup returns CDR1 SGHRS and CDR2 YFSETQ. CDR3: CASSRGTGDTYEQFF. In DNA, the CDR3 is TGCGCCAGCAGCAGGGGGACAGGCGATACCTACGAGCAGTTCTTC.

This clonotype was counted only a few times. The chain's CDR3 is CASSLGEVAKNIQYF. The CDR3 DNA is TGCGCCAGCAGCTTGGGTGAGGTCGCCAAAAACATTCAGTACTTC. J is TRBJ2-4 and V is TRBV5-1; no firm D call. The V end was cut by 0 bases, the J end by 1 base, with 8 bases between. Germline V gene data show CDR1 as SGHRS and CDR2 as YFSETQ. CDR3 length: 15 residues.

The chain uses TRBV7-8 and TRBJ2-3; D gene uncertain. Germline assignment: CDR1 SGHVS and CDR2 FQNEAQ. V lost 1 base and J lost 4, with 9 bases in between. The CDR3 totals 14 residues. The CDR3 DNA follows: TGTGCCAGCAGCTTAGTTACCCCGGCAGATACGCAGTATTTT. Its protein is CASSLVTPADTQYF. The full variable domain, with the rest looked up from reference TRBV7-8 and TRBJ2-3, is GAGVSQSPRYKVAKRGQDVALRCDPISGHVSLFWYQQALGQGPEFLTYFQNEAQLDKSGLPSDRFFAERPEGSVSTLKIQRTQQEDSAVYLCASSLVTPADTQYFGPGTRLTVL.

This sequence joins TRBV4-3 and TRBJ2-3; 7 bases agree with TRBD1. This CDR3 comprises 15 residues. J lost 1 base, V lost 0 bases, and 1 base had no gene match. From germline, CDR1 is LGHNA and CDR2 YSLEER. CDR3 in DNA: TGCGCCAGCAGCCAAGAAGACAGGGGCACAGATACGCAGTATTTT. This codes for CASSQEDRGTDTQYF.

The V and J genes are TRBV5-6 and TRBJ2-5; D unclear. Germline V gene lookup returns CDR1 SGHDT and CDR2 YYEEEE. V was cut by 1 base and J by 0 bases, with 13 bases left in between. The CDR3 is 16 residues long. Here the CDR3 DNA reads TGTGCCAGCAGCTTGAGTACTTCACCGTACCAAGAGACCCAGTACTTC. Encoded protein: CASSLSTSPYQETQYF. Full variable domain (rest looked up from reference TRBV5-6 and TRBJ2-5): DAGVTQSPTHLIKTRGQQVTLRCSPKSGHDTVSWYQQALGQGPQFIFQYYEEEERQRGNFPDRFSGHQFPNYSSELNVNALLLGDSALYLCASSLSTSPYQETQYFGPGTRLLVL.

The V and J genes are TRBV29-1 and TRBJ1-2; 9 bases align to TRBD1. This CDR3 has 15 residues. Trimming at V came to 6 bases and at J to 4 bases, leaving 12 bases not matched to a gene. Per germline, CDR1 SQVTM and CDR2 ANQGSEA. This CDR3 reads CSVIPGTGTFYGYTF. The CDR3 DNA is TGCAGCGTGATCCCCGGGACAGGGACATTCTATGGCTACACCTTC.

In this sample, this clonotype turned up once. The V gene is TRBV6-2 or TRBV6-3, the J gene TRBJ2-7, with TRBD1 as a possible D gene (5 bases). Trimming removed 5 bases at V and 2 bases at J, with 10 bases between. Germline CDR1 MNHEY, CDR2 SVGEGT. The CDR3 is 13 amino acids. CDR3: CASSLKTAYEQYF. In DNA form, the CDR3 reads TGTGCCAGCAGTCTTAAGACAGCCTACGAGCAGTACTTC.

On this clonotype: Sequence at one end of the junction differs from germline and may be a read error. The chain combines TRBV7-2 with TRBJ1-2; D is possibly TRBD1 (5 bases). Germline loops: CDR1 SGHTA, CDR2 FQGNSA. This CDR3 has 13 amino acids. As DNA, the CDR3 is TGTGCCGGCAGCCCCGCCTTGGGGGATGGCTACACCTTC. This encodes CAGSPALGDGYTF.

The J gene is TRBJ2-1, the V gene TRBV9, with no clear D. CDR1 and CDR2 from the germline V gene are SGDLS and YYNGEE. With 4 bases removed from V and 5 bases from J, the gap between germline ends came to 16 bases. The CDR3 sequence is 15 residues long. Here the CDR3 reads CASSPQGNPNNEQFF. DNA of the CDR3: TGTGCCAGCAGCCCCCAAGGTAACCCTAACAATGAGCAGTTCTTC.

The gene calls are TRBV7-2 and TRBJ1-2; 7 bases align to TRBD1. The germline V gene has CDR1 SGHTA and CDR2 FQGNSA. V trimming: 2 bases; J trimming: 8 bases; junction bases outside the gene matches: 14. The CDR3 totals 16 residues. CDR3 region: CASSLSPSTGSGGYTF. The CDR3 bases are TGTGCCAGCAGCTTAAGCCCCTCGACAGGGTCTGGCGGCTACACCTTC.

This clonotype was seen only a few times. DNA of the CDR3: TGCAGTGCTAGAAAGCCAGGAGCGACGGGCTACACCTTC. Residues: CSARKPGATGYTF. The chain combines TRBV20-1 with TRBJ1-2; D call uncertain. The CDR3 sequence is 13 residues long. Per the germline V gene, CDR1 is DFQATT and CDR2 is SNEGSKA (reference sequence). V was pared by 2 bases and J by 8 bases, with 15 bases between.

This clonotype was seen only a few times. This chain joins TRBV7-2 and TRBJ1-2; D may be TRBD1 (5 bases). The CDR3 is 16 residues long. The V gene's germline CDR1 is SGHTA and CDR2 FQGNSA. Deletions cut 2 bases from V and 4 bases from J, with 17 bases between. The CDR3 sequence: CASSLFAKGRGYGYTF. The CDR3, as DNA: TGTGCCAGCAGCTTATTCGCAAAGGGGCGGGGCTATGGCTACACCTTC.

This clonotype was recorded only once. V is TRBV7-3 and J is TRBJ2-3; no clear D gene. Per germline, CDR1 SGHTA and CDR2 FQGTGA. The CDR3 consists of 16 residues. Between the trimmed V and J ends, which lost 9 bases and 3 bases, there was a span of 22 bases. CDR3 coding DNA: TGTGCCAGTGCCTCAAACCCGGGCTTGGGGACAGATACGCAGTATTTT. Protein product: CASASNPGLGTDTQYF.

The chain combines TRBV2 with TRBJ2-3, with D possibly being TRBD2 (6 bases). Germline CDR1 is SNHLY and CDR2 is FYNNEI. This CDR3 has 13 residues. V shed 7 bases and J shed 3 bases, with 11 bases lying between them. CDR3 in amino acids: CASKSGWTDTQYF. The CDR3 nucleotides read TGTGCCAGCAAAAGCGGGTGGACAGATACGCAGTATTTT.

The rearrangement joins TRBV20-1 to TRBJ2-5; 9 bases are shared with TRBD2. The length of the CDR3 is 14 residues. The germline CDR1 and CDR2 sequences are DFQATT and SNEGSKA (reference sequence). V trimming: 3 bases; J trimming: 11 bases; junction bases outside the gene matches: 13. CDR3 region: CSASDSGGDDEQYF. The CDR3 nucleotides are TGCAGTGCTAGTGATAGCGGGGGTGACGATGAGCAGTACTTC.

The rearrangement uses TRBV24-1 and TRBJ2-3; TRBD2 matches at 11 bases. V lost 8 bases to trimming and J lost 7 bases; unmatched junction nucleotides: 4. Germline loops: CDR1 KGHDR, CDR2 SFDVKD. This CDR3 is 13 amino acids long. The CDR3 reads CATTGTSGYTQYF. DNA for the CDR3: TGTGCCACCACGGGGACTAGCGGTTATACGCAGTATTTT.

This chain joins TRBV11-1 and TRBJ2-5; the D is unclear. The CDR3 has 12 residues. V lost 6 bases, J lost 2 bases, and 7 bases lay in between. Germline lookup yields CDR1 SGHAT and CDR2 FQDESV (reference sequence). The CDR3 spells CASRPEQETQYF. The CDR3 nucleotides are TGTGCCAGCAGACCGGAGCAAGAGACCCAGTACTTC. Filled out from reference TRBV11-1 and TRBJ2-5, the complete variable domain reads EAEVAQSPRYKITEKSQAVAFWCDPISGHATLYWYRQILGQGPELLVQFQDESVVDDSQLPKDRFSAERLKGVDSTLKIQPAELGDSAMYLCASRPEQETQYFGPGTRLLVL.

This clonotype has ten or more counts. The J gene is TRBJ2-7, the V gene TRBV20-1; a possible D gene is TRBD2 (6 bases). Germline loops: CDR1 DFQATT, CDR2 SNEGSKA (reference sequence). The ends were cut back, 0 bases at V and 4 bases at J, with 10 bases in the middle. This CDR3 comprises 13 residues. The CDR3 protein is CSARDLGGYEQYF. CDR3 sequence (DNA): TGCAGTGCTAGAGATCTGGGGGGATACGAGCAGTACTTC.

This clonotype was counted a few times. The chain recombines TRBV7-2 with TRBJ2-1; the D is unclear. V was trimmed by 10 bases and J by 9 bases, leaving 22 bases between them. CDR3 length: 14 amino acids. CDR1 is SGHTA, CDR2 FQGNSA, per germline. The CDR3 is CATGRASADREQFF. CDR3 bases: TGTGCCACAGGACGGGCAAGTGCGGATCGTGAGCAGTTCTTC.

The chain combines TRBV20-1 with TRBJ2-6; D call uncertain. Germline assignment: CDR1 DFQATT and CDR2 SNEGSKA (reference sequence). Trimming pared 3 bases from V and 0 bases from J, leaving 12 bases between. This CDR3 region has 16 residues. CDR3 sequence (DNA): TGCAGTGCTAGGGCCACTGGGCGCTCTGGGGCCAACGTCCTGACTTTC. It codes for CSARATGRSGANVLTF.

The chain uses TRBV7-9 and TRBJ2-5; 7 bases fit TRBD1. CDR1 and CDR2 from the germline V gene are SEHNR and FQNEAQ (reference sequence). V lost 4 bases to trimming and J lost 3 bases; unmatched junction nucleotides: 5. This CDR3 has 14 residues. CDR3 in DNA: TGTGCCAGCAGCTCCAGGGACAGCAAAGAGACCCAGTACTTC. Its translation is CASSSRDSKETQYF.

V is TRBV7-9 and J is TRBJ2-3, with TRBD2 matching 8 bases. The length of the CDR3 is 16 residues. V gave up 4 bases and J gave up 0 bases; unmatched junction bases: 6. Germline V CDR1 and CDR2: SEHNR, FQNEAQ (reference sequence). As DNA, the CDR3 is TGTGCCAGCAGCTGGGGGGCTAGCGGGAGCACAGATACGCAGTATTTT. Translating it yields CASSWGASGSTDTQYF. The variable domain in full, completed from reference TRBV7-9 and TRBJ2-3, reads DTGVSQNPRHKITKRGQNVTFRCDPISEHNRLYWYRQTLGQGPEFLTYFQNEAQLEKSRLLSDRFSAERPKGSFSTLEIQRTEQGDSAMYLCASSWGASGSTDTQYFGPGTRLTVL.

This clonotype was seen a handful of times. The chain is built from TRBV4-3 and TRBJ2-4, with D tentatively TRBD2 (5 bases). Germline lookup yields CDR1 LGHNA and CDR2 YSLEER. This CDR3 contains 13 residues. CDR3 sequence: CWFSRGTQNIQYF. The CDR3 bases are TGCTGGTTTTCCCGGGGAACCCAAAACATTCAGTACTTC.

This clonotype came up a few times. The genes are TRBV4-1 and TRBJ2-3; TRBD2 matches 8 bases. Germline V lookup: CDR1 MGHRA, CDR2 YSYEKL. V was clipped by 2 bases and J by 4 bases; unmatched bases: 8. This CDR3 has 16 amino acids. The CDR3: CASSQTTGGPADTQYF. The CDR3 DNA sequence: TGCGCCAGCAGCCAAACGACGGGGGGGCCAGCAGATACGCAGTATTTT.

The chain has TRBV7-2 and TRBJ1-3; 7 bases are shared with TRBD1. The CDR3 totals 17 residues. CDR1 SGHTA and CDR2 FQGNSA come from the germline V gene. The junction had 9 bases not matched to a gene; V was cut back by 0 bases and J by 4 bases. Written as DNA, the CDR3 is TGTGCCAGCAGCTTAGCGAGCGGGACAGAAGCCGGAAACACCATATATTTT. Its protein product is CASSLASGTEAGNTIYF.

This clonotype was observed a handful of times. In nucleotides, the CDR3 is TGCGCCAGCAGCCAACCTAGCGGGGGCGGTCAAGAGACCCAGTACTTC. This translates into CASSQPSGGGQETQYF. The V gene is TRBV4-1, the J gene TRBJ2-5, with 10 bases fitting TRBD2. CDR3 length equals 16 residues. CDR1 MGHRA and CDR2 YSYEKL come from the germline V gene. Trimming cost V 2 bases and J 2 bases; bases outside gene matches: 5.

This clonotype was counted ten times or more. In DNA form, the CDR3 reads TGTGCCAGCAGACAAGAGACCCAGTACTTC. Translated: CASRQETQYF. V and J are TRBV6-1 and TRBJ2-5; no definite D call. Germline-derived CDR1 and CDR2 are MNHNS and SASEGT. The CDR3 is made up of 10 amino acids. V shed 6 bases and J shed 2 bases, with 1 base lying between them.

The CDR3 here is CASSYSTLTGANVLTF. The CDR3 nucleotides are TGTGCCAGCAGTTACTCAACCCTGACTGGGGCCAACGTCCTGACTTTC. This chain links TRBV6-5 with TRBJ2-6; D not resolved. The V end was cut by 0 bases, the J end by 2 bases, with 8 bases between. Per germline, CDR1 MNHEY and CDR2 SVGAGI. The CDR3 sequence is 16 residues long.